This T cell receptor beta chain is from a study of cytomegalovirus exposure and HLA in healthy donors. About this clone itself: Its antigen is unknown. At one end, the junction sequence differs from germline, possibly due to a read error.

Findings and limits, study-wide: Among donors in an Asian-associated ancestry cluster, a later analysis reportedly found fewer N-insertions than the roughly 730-donor mean. Most of the TCR beta V segments (in an earlier analysis) were productive either about 87% or about 30% of the time.

In the PCR, 60 Vbeta and 13 Jbeta primers were used. Method: immunoSEQ multiplex PCR; TCRdb's copy keeps in-frame clones and lacks some. The listing contains 65,000 to 85,000 clones. The CDR3 totals 14 residues. Germline CDR1 is SGHRS and CDR2 is YFSETQ. This receptor was taken from a woman in her fifties or sixties in good health and CMV-seronegative. Sequenced: PBMCs. The chain carries TRBV5-1 and TRBJ1-4; 8 positions match TRBD1. The CDR3 DNA sequence: TGCGCCAGCAGCTTGGCAGGGGGCAGGGAAAAACTGCTTTTT. Its translation is CASSLAGGREKLLF.